What follows are 7 T cell receptor beta chains derived from one specimen sequenced in a study of T cell repertoires in aging, cancer and after chemotherapy. Amplification of TCR beta used genomic DNA extracted from peripheral blood. A mixed TRB-A/B primer pool amplified rearranged TRB by multiplex touch-down PCR. A single record per CDR3 protein comes from TCRdb applying MiXCR to the multiplex PCR reads. Counted here are fewer than 2,000 distinct CDR3 sequences, around 60% occurring once; the ten biggest clones make up 5.5% to 7.5%. What was sequenced was blood. The source is a human donor with a solid tumor.

This clonotype has just a few counts. V is TRBV7-9 and J is TRBJ1-1; D ambiguous. Looked up from germline, CDR1 is SEHNR and CDR2 is FQNEAQ (reference sequence). The CDR3 has 12 amino acids. The V gene lost 8 bases and the J gene lost 6 bases, with 13 bases spanning the gap. The CDR3 DNA reads as TGTGCCAGCGCCCCTCAGGCATCTGAAGCTTTCTTT. Translation: CASAPQASEAFF.

The V and J genes are TRBV6-4 and TRBJ2-1; weak D call: TRBD1 (6 bases). Trimming shortened V by 2 bases and J by 6 bases, and 8 bases separated the two germline ends. Germline V lookup: CDR1 MRHNA, CDR2 SNTAGT. CDR3 length equals 13 residues. CDR3 protein: CASSDQDSNEQFF. CDR3 nucleotide sequence: TGTGCCAGCAGTGACCAGGACAGCAATGAGCAGTTCTTC.

The J gene is TRBJ2-6, the V gene TRBV7-2, with D possibly being TRBD2 (7 bases). V was cut by 5 bases and J by 0 bases, with 14 bases left in between. CDR3 length: 17 residues. Per germline, CDR1 SGHTA and CDR2 FQGNSA. This CDR3 is CASSPAGASSGANVLTF. The DNA of the CDR3 is TGTGCCAGCAGCCCCGCGGGGGCGAGCTCTGGGGCCAACGTCCTGACTTTC.

The V call is TRBV29-1, the J call TRBJ1-2; 8 bases fit TRBD1. The CDR3 consists of 13 residues. Trimming removed 8 bases from V and 6 bases from J; junction bases left unmatched: 11. Per the germline V gene, CDR1 is SQVTM and CDR2 is ANQGSEA. CDR3 sequence: CSTNPGTGDGYTF. CDR3 DNA sequence: TGCAGCACTAACCCCGGGACAGGAGATGGCTACACCTTC.

The chain has TRBV29-1 and TRBJ2-7; 9 bases are a match to TRBD1. The germline V gene has CDR1 SQVTM and CDR2 ANQGSEA. Unmatched junction bases numbered 12, after V lost 5 bases and J lost 4 bases. This CDR3 has 15 residues. CDR3 DNA: TGCAGCGTTTTAAAACTCCGGGACAGGGAGTACGAGCAGTACTTC. Translation: CSVLKLRDREYEQYF.

The chain couples TRBV19 to TRBJ2-3; possible D gene TRBD1, 5 bases. The length of the CDR3 is 13 residues. The germline V and J ends were trimmed by 5 bases and 3 bases, with 9 bases remaining between them. CDR1 and CDR2 from the germline V gene are LNHDA and SQIVND (reference sequence). CDR3: CASSPRVTDTQYF. The CDR3 coding sequence is TGTGCCAGTAGTCCCAGGGTGACAGATACGCAGTATTTT.

The CDR3 DNA reads as TGTGCCAGCAGTTACCCGGAATCCCAGAGGGAGACCCAGTACTTC. Amino acid sequence: CASSYPESQRETQYF. This rearrangement joins TRBV6-6 to TRBJ2-5; the D is unclear. V lost 2 bases to trimming and J lost 5 bases, with 15 bases between them. The CDR3 is made up of 15 amino acids. Germline CDR1 MNHNY, CDR2 SVGAGI (reference sequence).